This TCR beta chain was profiled in a study of response to subunit inactivated influenza vaccine. Whole-study findings and limits: Few additional T cells are recruited per seasonal influenza vaccination, authors suggested.

TCRdb passed the RT-PCR reads through MiXCR, listing each CDR3 protein once. Of some 500,000 distinct CDR3 sequences in the sample, about 25% were seen once. This CDR3 comprises 14 residues. With 7 bases clipped from V and 6 bases from J, the junction kept 8 bases outside the gene matches. Germline loops: CDR1 MNHEY, CDR2 SVGEGT. This clonotype was recorded only once. Its antigen remains unidentified. The TCR sequence derives from a man aged 45-60 years who received an inactivated influenza vaccine. The chain joins TRBV6-2 or TRBV6-3 to TRBJ2-3; 9 nucleotides align to TRBD2. The source material was CD4+ T cells sorted from PBMCs, sampled about 5 days after vaccination. The CDR3 DNA reads TGTGCCAGCACGGCCCTAGCGGGGCTGGATACGCAGTATTTT. This gives the protein CASTALAGLDTQYF.